Listed below are T cell receptor beta chains from one sample, sequenced in a study of human T cells and chemical hapten exposure. TCRdb passed the RACE reads through MiXCR, listing each CDR3 protein once. The sample carries about 84,000 distinct CDR3 sequences, about 9.4% recorded once. Sample: whole blood, taken in connection with sensitization to the hapten diphenylcyclopropenone (DPC). These receptors originate from a woman aged 45 to 65 with alopecia areata. Some clones in this sample may be carry-over from other donors' samples. Both conserved end residues are trimmed from each CDR3.

j_call,v_call,cdr3_aa
TRBJ2-1,TRBV4-1,ASSQSPASSYNEQF
TRBJ1-3,TRBV7-9,ASSLARGDNSGNTIY
TRBJ2-3,TRBV29-1,SVGEFTGTALGAWDTDTQY
TRBJ1-2,TRBV10-3,AISDDIGYT
TRBJ2-6,TRBV6-6,ASSYSFMTNVLT
TRBJ2-4,TRBV25-1,ASTEDSRKNIQY
TRBJ2-3,TRBV7-2,ASSLALTGGTDTQY
TRBJ2-7,TRBV14,ASSQVRGGPYEQY
TRBJ1-4,TRBV12-3/TRBV12-4,ASSPRREKLF
TRBJ1-3,TRBV7-2,ASSPETGRNTIY
TRBJ2-5,TRBV5-1,ASSLYSGRGETQY
TRBJ1-5,TRBV20-1,SAGDRDQPQH
TRBJ2-6,TRBV5-6,ASSLTAGSSGANVLT
TRBJ1-4,TRBV27,ASSFDRDGNEKLF
TRBJ1-4,TRBV10-3,AISESTTNRGEKLF
TRBJ2-6,TRBV15,ATSRDGQGALSGANVLT
TRBJ1-4,TRBV20-1,SANPMTVRNEKLF
TRBJ2-7,TRBV29-1,SVKFSGTGAYEQY
TRBJ2-7,TRBV4-3,ASSQDWQGAYEQY
TRBJ2-6,TRBV7-2,ASSFSGLGANVLT
TRBJ2-5,TRBV6-6,ASSLYHSGAYETQY
TRBJ2-1,TRBV29-1,SVLITGGHEQF
TRBJ2-3,TRBV28,ASTPASGRRDTQY
TRBJ1-2,TRBV21-1,ASSKRYLGRGDGYT
TRBJ1-1,TRBV5-5,ASSFTGQGTEAF
TRBJ2-1,TRBV27,ASSFVAQTRSYNEQF
TRBJ1-5,TRBV6-6,ASSSNEVLNQPQH
TRBJ2-1,TRBV20-1,SALLAGTYNEQF
TRBJ1-4,TRBV6-5,ASSYSNFPRQNEKLF
TRBJ1-2,TRBV5-1,ASSPRVGGSYGYT
TRBJ2-7,TRBV29-1,SALGVAYEQY
TRBJ1-2,TRBV28,ASSPSQAYGYT
TRBJ2-3,TRBV10-3,AISDLGGSPGDTQY
TRBJ2-3,TRBV5-1,ASSLSPLTSASTDTQY
TRBJ1-5,TRBV28,ASTDPNQPQH
TRBJ2-7,TRBV23-1,ASEIYEQY
TRBJ1-2,TRBV19,ASSISLTGALNDGYT
TRBJ1-5,TRBV28,ASSRQLPKPQH
TRBJ2-7,TRBV20-1,STQGRYEQY